This passage covers 21 T cell receptor beta chains from one sample sequenced in a study of cytomegalovirus exposure and HLA in healthy donors. The PCR ran on 60 Vbeta and 13 Jbeta primers. Sequencing was performed with immunoSEQ multiplex PCR; in TCRdb, only in-frame clones are kept and a portion is missing. The table records 150,000 or so clones, roughly 74% of them present only once. Sequences were obtained from PBMCs. All receptors derive from a man aged 18-30 years in good health and CMV-seropositive.

This chain uses TRBV14 with TRBJ2-7, with 8 nucleotides matching TRBD1. CDR3 size: 21 residues. Trimming took 5 bases from V and 3 from J; bases not matched to a gene: 27. Germline-derived CDR1 and CDR2 are SGHDN and FVKESK. CDR3 in DNA: TGTGCCAGCAGCACCCCAGACATTAAGATGAGACTACAGGGGGAGGTCTACGAGCAGTACTTC. Amino acid sequence: CASSTPDIKMRLQGEVYEQYF. Supplemented by reference TRBV14 and TRBJ2-7, the full variable domain reads EAGVTQFPSHSVIEKGQTVTLRCDPISGHDNLYWYRRVMGKEIKFLLHFVKESKQDESGMPNNRFLAERTGGTYSTLKVQPAELEDSGVYFCASSTPDIKMRLQGEVYEQYFGPGTRLTVT.

This sequence joins TRBV14 and TRBJ1-1; D perhaps matches TRBD1 (5 bases). Trimming removed 6 bases from V and 1 base from J, with 9 bases in between. The V gene's germline CDR1 is SGHDN and CDR2 FVKESK. The CDR3 extends over 13 amino acids. CDR3 DNA sequence: TGTGCCAGCAGGGGAAGGGGGAACACTGAAGCTTTCTTT. As protein: CASRGRGNTEAFF.

J is TRBJ2-2 and V is TRBV7-2; the match to TRBD1 covers 7 bases. Trimming took 2 bases from V and 10 from J; bases not matched to a gene: 7. Germline V gene data show CDR1 as SGHTA and CDR2 as FQGNSA. This CDR3 contains 14 residues. The CDR3 is CASSLKGQMVELFF. As DNA, the CDR3 is TGTGCCAGCAGCTTAAAGGGACAGATGGTGGAGCTGTTTTTT.

The chain links TRBV9 to TRBJ2-3, with TRBD2 identical over 7 bases. The ends lost 0 bases at V and 2 bases at J; junction bases unmatched: 6. Germline V gene sequence: CDR1 SGDLS, CDR2 YYNGEE. This CDR3 spans 16 amino acids. CDR3 bases: TGTGCCAGCAGCGTAGGTTCTAGCGGCTACACAGATACGCAGTATTTT. Amino acid sequence: CASSVGSSGYTDTQYF.

This sequence joins TRBV6-1 and TRBJ1-5, with D possibly TRBD1 on 5 matching bases. The germline V and J ends were trimmed by 3 bases and 5 bases, with 14 bases remaining between them. The CDR3 extends over 15 amino acids. Germline V gene lookup returns CDR1 MNHNS and CDR2 SASEGT. The chain's CDR3 is CASSEGGLRDQPQHF. In DNA form, the CDR3 reads TGTGCCAGCAGTGAGGGGGGACTGCGCGATCAGCCCCAGCATTTT.

This clone was counted between two and nine times. The CDR3 coding sequence is TGTGCCAGCAGTGAAGCGAGGGTTCTCGGGGAGCTGTTTTTT. It codes for CASSEARVLGELFF. The chain has TRBV6-1 and TRBJ2-2; a weak D match, TRBD2 (5 bases). CDR3 length equals 14 residues. The V end was cut by 0 bases, the J end by 7 bases, with 9 bases between. Germline loops: CDR1 MNHNS, CDR2 SASEGT.

The chain is built from TRBV7-8 and TRBJ2-1; possible D gene TRBD2, 6 bases. Germline V CDR1 and CDR2: SGHVS, FQNEAQ. The CDR3 runs 15 residues. The germline V and J ends were trimmed by 7 bases and 6 bases, with 19 bases remaining between them. This CDR3 reads CASTPRDSFTNEQFF. The CDR3 DNA follows: TGTGCCAGCACCCCCCGGGACTCTTTCACCAATGAGCAGTTCTTC.

The J gene is TRBJ2-2, the V gene TRBV5-1; weak D call: TRBD2 (5 bases). V lost 4 bases to trimming and J lost 7 bases, with 17 bases between them. CDR1 SGHRS and CDR2 YFSETQ come from the germline V gene. The CDR3 is 15 amino acids. CDR3: CASSPEGFAVGELFF. The CDR3 nucleotides are TGCGCCAGCAGCCCCGAGGGTTTTGCGGTCGGGGAGCTGTTTTTT.

This clone is a singleton in its sample. The conserved phenylalanine or tryptophan is not found at the CDR3 terminus, so this likely reflects a read error. The DNA is left out, because the CDR3 cannot be placed on it with certainty; the CDR3 is given as TCRdb lists it. The chain links TRBV7-6 to TRBJ2-3; the D segment call TRBD1 is taken from the table without a DNA check. Germline loops: CDR1 SGHVS, CDR2 FNYEAQ. The CDR3 length is 13 residues, termini included. The CDR3 reads CASTHPTGAPLEI.

As concerns this clone: The same CDR3 can be traced to other DNA sequences in this sample. The CDR3 nucleotides read TGCGCCAGCAGCCAAGGGGCGGGCTACACCTTC. Residues: CASSQGAGYTF. The rearrangement joins TRBV4-1 to TRBJ1-2, with D unclear. Between the trimmed V and J ends, which lost 1 base and 8 bases, there was a span of 5 bases. The length of the CDR3 is 11 residues. Germline V gene lookup returns CDR1 MGHRA and CDR2 YSYEKL.

The chain is built from TRBV5-1 and TRBJ1-1, with D tentatively TRBD1 (6 bases). The CDR3 is 14 amino acids. The V and J ends lost 5 bases and 1 base respectively, with 12 bases between them. The germline gives CDR1 SGHRS, CDR2 YFSETQ. CDR3 sequence: CASREGQENTEAFF. The CDR3 DNA reads as TGCGCCAGCAGAGAGGGACAAGAGAACACTGAAGCTTTCTTT.

The table lists this clone with a few counts. This sequence joins TRBV27 and TRBJ1-6; D is perhaps TRBD1 (5 bases). The V and J ends lost 3 bases and 7 bases respectively, with 13 bases between them. There are 15 residues in the CDR3. Germline-derived CDR1 and CDR2 are MNHEY and SMNVEV (reference sequence). The CDR3 protein is CASSFFETENSPLHF. The CDR3 DNA reads as TGTGCCAGCAGTTTCTTTGAGACAGAAAATTCACCCCTCCACTTT.

The CDR3 coding sequence is TGTGCCAGCAGCTTGGGCCTCGGGACAGGGGTTTCGAACACTGAAGCTTTCTTT. Its translation is CASSLGLGTGVSNTEAFF. This chain links TRBV5-6 with TRBJ1-1; 10 bases agree with TRBD1. Germline CDR1 SGHDT, CDR2 YYEEEE. The V and J ends lost 0 bases and 1 base, in that order; junction bases with no gene match: 9. The CDR3 has 18 amino acids.

The V and J genes are TRBV11-2 and TRBJ1-1, with D possibly being TRBD1 (6 bases). This CDR3 contains 14 residues. Germline CDR1 and CDR2: SGHAT and FQNNGV. Trimming removed 6 bases from V and 0 bases from J, with 11 bases in between. The CDR3 DNA sequence: TGTGCCAGCAGACCCACAGGGATGAACACTGAAGCTTTCTTT. The encoded protein is CASRPTGMNTEAFF. Full variable domain (outside the CDR3, taken from reference TRBV11-2 and TRBJ1-1): EAGVAQSPRYKIIEKRQSVAFWCNPISGHATLYWYQQILGQGPKLLIQFQNNGVVDDSQLPKDRFSAERLKGVDSTLKIQPAKLEDSAVYLCASRPTGMNTEAFFGQGTRLTVV.

V gene TRBV2 combines with J gene TRBJ1-5; 9 nucleotides line up with TRBD1. Germline CDR1 SNHLY, CDR2 FYNNEI. V lost 6 bases to trimming and J lost 2 bases; unmatched junction nucleotides: 5. This CDR3 is 15 amino acids long. The CDR3 sequence: CASSRRTGGNQPQHF. CDR3 nucleotides: TGTGCCAGCAGCCGTAGGACAGGGGGCAATCAGCCCCAGCATTTT.

The V call is TRBV5-1, the J call TRBJ2-1; 8 nucleotides align to TRBD2. This CDR3 has 15 residues. V gave up 2 bases and J gave up 4 bases; unmatched junction bases: 5. Germline assignment: CDR1 SGHRS and CDR2 YFSETQ. Here the CDR3 reads CASSLKRGTYNEQFF. The CDR3 DNA sequence: TGCGCCAGCAGCTTAAAGCGGGGGACATACAATGAGCAGTTCTTC.

The chain joins TRBV7-8 to TRBJ1-4; maybe TRBD1 (6 bases). Germline CDR1 reads SGHVS; CDR2 reads FQNEAQ. The CDR3 totals 12 residues. Between the trimmed V and J ends, which lost 1 base and 13 bases, there was a span of 10 bases. Here the CDR3 reads CASSLDRVGLFF. The CDR3 DNA sequence: TGTGCCAGCAGCTTAGACAGGGTAGGACTGTTTTTT.

This clone is a singleton in its sample. DNA of the CDR3: TGTGCCAGCAGTGAATCGGCTAGCGGGAGGCGTGGTAATGAGCAGTTCTTC. Translation: CASSESASGRRGNEQFF. V usage is TRBV2 and J usage is TRBJ2-1, with 11 bases fitting TRBD2. CDR1 is SNHLY and CDR2 is FYNNEI in the germline V gene. V trimming: 2 bases; J trimming: 7 bases; junction bases outside the gene matches: 10. This CDR3 is 17 amino acids long. The whole variable domain, remainder taken from reference TRBV2 and TRBJ2-1, is EPEVTQTPSHQVTQMGQEVILRCVPISNHLYFYWYRQILGQKVEFLVSFYNNEISEKSEIFDDQFSVERPDGSNFTLKIRSTKLEDSAMYFCASSESASGRRGNEQFFGPGTRLTVL.

CDR3 loop: CASSLVGDREYGGYTF. CDR3 DNA: TGTGCCAGCAGCTTGGTAGGGGACAGGGAGTATGGTGGCTACACCTTC. The V and J genes are TRBV5-6 and TRBJ1-2, with 9 bases that match TRBD1. J gave up 7 bases and V 0 bases, and 10 bases lay outside the gene matches. This CDR3 has 16 residues. Germline values: CDR1 SGHDT, CDR2 YYEEEE.

The chain links TRBV6-1 to TRBJ2-3, with D possibly being TRBD1 (5 bases). The CDR3 length is 15 residues. Per germline, CDR1 MNHNS and CDR2 SASEGT. Trimming pared 1 base from V and 2 bases from J, leaving 10 bases between. The CDR3 DNA reads as TGTGCCAGCAGTGAAGTGCGACAGAACACAGATACGCAGTATTTT. It yields the protein CASSEVRQNTDTQYF.

The J gene is TRBJ2-1, the V gene TRBV6-5, with TRBD2 as a possible D gene (6 bases). Trimming took off 5 bases at V and 3 bases at J, with 14 bases between the two ends. The germline CDR1 and CDR2 sequences are MNHEY and SVGAGI. CDR3 length: 15 residues. DNA for the CDR3: TGTGCCAGCAGTGCCCGACTAGTAAACTACAATGAGCAGTTCTTC. Its translation: CASSARLVNYNEQFF.